The clone carrying this T cell receptor beta chain was observed a handful of times. The target antigen is unknown. The record originates from a study of T-cell memory formation after mild COVID-19. Notes on the study in general: Clones contracting over day 15 to 85 were CD4/CD8 balanced, with later expanders leaning CD4+. Cross-reactive memory apparently joined, as some responding clones appeared in pre-infection memory. Mostly located in CM and EM were contracting CD4+ clones, with contracting CD8+ clones located in EMRA.

Libraries for TCRalpha and TCRbeta carried sample barcodes and unique molecular identifiers via 5'RACE. From the 5' RACE reads, TCRdb called clonotypes with MiXCR, one entry per CDR3 protein. Altogether over 120,000 distinct CDR3 sequences are present, 20% to 25% being singletons, with the ten largest covering around 24%. V shed 7 bases, J shed 6 bases, and the junction held 5 bases outside the gene matches. This CDR3 contains 12 residues. Per the germline V gene, CDR1 is GTSNPN and CDR2 is SVGIG (reference sequence). The V and J genes are TRBV30 and TRBJ2-1, with 8 positions matching TRBD2. The clonotype was recovered from an adult woman who had mild COVID-19 (a few samples of this study predate the infection). Cell type and time point are not known. Sequencing used PBMCs or a T cell subset sorted from them (not recorded which). The CDR3 reads CAYQAGGNEQFF. For the CDR3, the DNA is TGTGCCTACCAGGCGGGGGGCAATGAGCAGTTCTTC.